The clone carrying this T cell receptor (beta chain) was recorded at least ten times. Germline V CDR1 and CDR2: SGHTA, FQGTGA. Trimming removed 5 bases from V and 9 bases from J; junction bases left unmatched: 7. CDR3 length: 15 amino acids. This entry is derived from a study of T cells after yellow fever vaccination. A single record per CDR3 protein comes from TCRdb applying MiXCR to the 5' RACE reads. The sample holds a few hundred thousand distinct CDR3 sequences; about 4% are singletons and the top ten take roughly 25%. The rearrangement links TRBV7-3 to TRBJ2-1, with 13 positions matching TRBD2. This TCR was sampled from a man aged 18 to 30 who received the YFV17D yellow fever vaccine. This specimen was PBMCs, taken 5 days after the yellow fever booster vaccination. CDR3 coding DNA: TGTGCCAGCAGCATGGGACTAGCGGGGATAGGTGAGCAGTTCTTC. Translated, it gives CASSMGLAGIGEQFF.